This note documents a single T cell receptor (beta chain) sequence. The sample belongs to a study of CD4 T cells in relation to SARS-CoV-2 and coronaviruses. Before the COVID-19 pandemic, during about 2011-2019, CD4+ T cells were taken from unexposed donors. V gave up 8 bases and J gave up 4 bases; unmatched junction bases: 12. This CDR3 region has 15 residues. The germline V gene encodes CDR1 SGHTA and CDR2 FQGTGA. Measured with immunoSEQ multiplex PCR; TCRdb has only the in-frame clones, and not every one. The data contain tens of thousands of clones, less than 95% of them singletons. This chain connects TRBV7-3 to TRBJ2-7; TRBD2 agrees at 9 bases. Material for sequencing was naive CD4+ T cells from PBMCs. Subset of the sample: naive CD4+ T cells isolated by negative enrichment. The clonotype comes from a human donor in good health. The CDR3 loop reads CASQGHGTSIYEQYF. CDR3 in DNA: TGTGCCAGCCAAGGCCACGGGACTAGCATTTACGAGCAGTACTTC.